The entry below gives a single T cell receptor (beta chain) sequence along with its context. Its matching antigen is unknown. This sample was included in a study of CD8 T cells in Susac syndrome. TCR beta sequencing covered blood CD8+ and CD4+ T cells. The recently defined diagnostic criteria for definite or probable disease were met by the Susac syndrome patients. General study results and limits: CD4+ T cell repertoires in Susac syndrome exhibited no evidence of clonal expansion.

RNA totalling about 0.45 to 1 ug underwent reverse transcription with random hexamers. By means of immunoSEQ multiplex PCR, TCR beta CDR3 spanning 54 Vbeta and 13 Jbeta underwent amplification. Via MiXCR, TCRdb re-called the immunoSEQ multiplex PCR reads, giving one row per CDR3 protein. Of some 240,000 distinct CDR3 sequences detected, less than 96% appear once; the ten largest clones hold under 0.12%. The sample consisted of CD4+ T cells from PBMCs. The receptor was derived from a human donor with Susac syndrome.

The CDR3 sequence is CAIRGGGNIQYF. The CDR3, as DNA: TGTGCCATCCGAGGGGGGGGAAACATTCAGTACTTC. The chain combines TRBV19 with TRBJ2-4; possible D gene TRBD2, 7 bases. This CDR3 region has 12 residues. CDR1 is LNHDA, CDR2 SQIVND, per germline (reference sequence). Deletions cut 10 bases from V and 6 bases from J, with 13 bases between.